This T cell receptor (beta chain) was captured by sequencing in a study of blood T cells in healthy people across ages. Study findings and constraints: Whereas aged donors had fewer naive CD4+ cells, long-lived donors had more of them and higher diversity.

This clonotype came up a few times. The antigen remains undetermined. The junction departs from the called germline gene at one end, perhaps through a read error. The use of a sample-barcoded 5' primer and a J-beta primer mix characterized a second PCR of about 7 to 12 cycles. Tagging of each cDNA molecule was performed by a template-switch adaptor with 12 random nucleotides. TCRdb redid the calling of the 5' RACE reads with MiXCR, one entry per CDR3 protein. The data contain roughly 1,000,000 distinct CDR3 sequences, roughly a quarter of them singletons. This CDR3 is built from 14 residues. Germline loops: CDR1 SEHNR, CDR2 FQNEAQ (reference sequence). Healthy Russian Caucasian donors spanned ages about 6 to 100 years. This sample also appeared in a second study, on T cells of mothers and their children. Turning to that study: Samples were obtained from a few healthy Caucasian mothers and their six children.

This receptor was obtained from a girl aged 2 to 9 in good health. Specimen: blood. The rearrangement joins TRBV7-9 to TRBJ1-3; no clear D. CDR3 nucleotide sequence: TGTGCCAGCAGCCCCCACCCGACGACCAACACTATATATTTT. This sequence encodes CASSPHPTTNTIYF.